Reported below is one TCR beta chain. The antigen is unknown. This entry is derived from a study of Ad26.COV2.S vaccination and SARS-CoV-2 variants. About the research overall: Donor allocation was to the COV1001 Ad26.COV2.S trial arm. The study, taken as a whole, reports: Spike-specific TCR breadth was greater in vaccine than placebo recipients.

The treatment was: 15 to 20 received Ad26.COV2.S at low or high dose, single or two shots; 5 received placebo; per-sample allocation not given. On day 63 after the first injection, vaccine and placebo recipients gave samples. Trimming removed 6 bases at V and 3 bases at J, with 18 bases between. The CDR3 is 15 amino acids. Germline CDR1 reads MNHEY; CDR2 reads SMNVEV (reference sequence). Profiled with immunoSEQ multiplex PCR; TCRdb holds only in-frame clones, not every one. The repertoire holds more than 400,000 clones, with 90% as singletons. The sequences come from peripheral blood, collected in a trial of Ad26.COV2.S vaccine versus placebo. The V and J genes are TRBV27 and TRBJ2-7; D is possibly TRBD1 or TRBD2 (7 bases each). The clonotype originates from a person aged 18-60 years who received the Ad26.COV2.S COVID-19 vaccine or a placebo. The CDR3 sequence is CASSFRGGEVYEQYF. Here the CDR3 DNA reads TGTGCCAGCAGCTTCAGGGGGGGGGAGGTCTACGAGCAGTACTTC.